The clone carrying this T cell receptor beta chain was seen only once. This record comes from a study of blood T cell repertoires in COVID-19. Looked up from germline, CDR1 is SGHRS and CDR2 is YFSETQ. V trimming: 6 bases; J trimming: 6 bases; junction bases outside the gene matches: 15. The CDR3 sequence is 16 residues long. Profiled with immunoSEQ multiplex PCR; TCRdb holds only in-frame clones, not every one. The sample includes roughly 190,000 clones, roughly 82% of them seen just once. The clonotype was recovered from a middle-aged man who had recovered from COVID-19. This sequence joins TRBV5-1 and TRBJ2-3; the match to TRBD2 covers 8 bases. Specimen: PBMCs or T cells enriched from blood (not recorded which). The DNA for the CDR3 is TGCGCCAGCAAGACCTTAGCGGCGGGAGGAGGGGATACGCAGTATTTT. Protein: CASKTLAAGGGDTQYF.